This passage covers 22 T cell receptor beta chains from one sample sequenced in a study of blood T cell repertoires in COVID-19. This table comes from immunoSEQ multiplex PCR, and its TCRdb copy is limited to in-frame clones, with some not included. Of about 30,000 clones in the sample, more than 85% were seen once. Sequencing input: peripheral blood. The receptors were gathered from a human donor in a cohort sampled during active COVID-19. The donor label of this sample is uncertain.

V is TRBV28 and J is TRBJ1-2; a possible D gene is TRBD1 (5 bases). This CDR3 has 14 residues. CDR1 MDHEN and CDR2 SYDVKM come from the germline V gene. The V end was cut by 5 bases, the J end by 6 bases, with 16 bases between. CDR3: CASSILGRGDGYTF. CDR3 in DNA: TGTGCCAGCAGTATATTAGGGCGGGGGGATGGCTACACCTTC.

The CDR3 region has the DNA TGTGCCAGCAGCTTGATGAGCGGGAGGGCCGGTGAGCAGTTCTTC. Its protein product is CASSLMSGRAGEQFF. V usage is TRBV5-6 and J usage is TRBJ2-1; the match to TRBD2 covers 10 bases. From germline, CDR1 is SGHDT and CDR2 YYEEEE. The V gene end was trimmed by 1 base and the J gene end by 9 bases; junction bases not matched to a gene: 7. This CDR3 is 15 amino acids long.

This clone was seen a single time. The V and J genes are TRBV29-1 and TRBJ2-3; the match to TRBD2 covers 7 bases. The CDR3 extends over 15 amino acids. In germline, CDR1 is SQVTM, CDR2 ANQGSEA. J gave up 0 bases and V 4 bases, and 7 bases lay outside the gene matches. Written as DNA, the CDR3 is TGCAGCGTTGGCTGGAGCGGGATAAGCACAGATACGCAGTATTTT. It specifies CSVGWSGISTDTQYF.

This clone has just one count. This chain connects TRBV19 to TRBJ1-6; 8 bases line up with TRBD1. V gave up 6 bases and J gave up 1 base; unmatched junction bases: 5. Germline V gene sequence: CDR1 LNHDA, CDR2 SQIVND (reference sequence). The CDR3 has 16 amino acids. The CDR3 reads CASSDRGGSYNSPLHF. DNA for the CDR3: TGTGCCAGTAGCGACAGGGGTGGATCCTATAATTCACCCCTCCACTTT.

The gene calls are TRBV18 and TRBJ1-2; TRBD1 agrees at 7 bases. CDR3 length: 15 amino acids. Germline V CDR1 and CDR2: KGHSH, LQKENI. The trim removed 3 bases at V and 5 bases at J, leaving 9 bases unmatched. CDR3 sequence (DNA): TGTGCCAGCTCACCTGGGACAGATACCGTGTATGGCTACACCTTC. Amino acids: CASSPGTDTVYGYTF. The full variable domain, its missing parts supplied by reference TRBV18 and TRBJ1-2, is NAGVMQNPRHLVRRRGQEARLRCSPMKGHSHVYWYRQLPEEGLKFMVYLQKENIIDESGMPKERFSAEFPKEGPSILRIQQVVRGDSAAYFCASSPGTDTVYGYTFGSGTRLTVV.

The chain links TRBV5-1 to TRBJ2-1; D unclear. Germline CDR1 is SGHRS and CDR2 is YFSETQ. The CDR3 contains 13 residues. V was pared by 3 bases and J by 10 bases, with 14 bases between. In nucleotides, the CDR3 is TGCGCCAGCAGCTCCCCCGATCTAGTGGAGCAGTTCTTC. It specifies CASSSPDLVEQFF.

The chain carries TRBV19 and TRBJ2-2; possible D gene TRBD1, 7 bases. Trimming cost V 5 bases and J 5 bases, with 18 bases left between them. Germline CDR1 is LNHDA and CDR2 is SQIVND (reference sequence). The CDR3 covers 16 residues. CDR3 sequence: CASSPRGRGRTGELFF. The CDR3 DNA follows: TGTGCCAGTAGTCCCAGGGGCAGGGGGAGGACCGGGGAGCTGTTTTTT.

The chain carries TRBV21-1 and TRBJ1-2; the D call of TRBD1 is as the table states it, not checked on the DNA. TRBV21-1 represents a pseudogene. The CDR3 runs 16 residues. The CDR3 DNA follows: TGTGCCAGCAGCAAAGAAAGGGACAGGGAGAACTATGGCTACACCTTC. Its translation is CASSKERDRENYGYTF.

The chain combines TRBV5-1 with TRBJ1-4, with TRBD1 identical over 7 bases. Trimming took 4 bases from V and 6 from J; bases not matched to a gene: 15. Germline-derived CDR1 and CDR2 are SGHRS and YFSETQ. The CDR3 totals 17 residues. CDR3 DNA sequence: TGCGCCAGCAGCCCGGGTGACACGCGGCAGGGGGATGAAAAACTGTTTTTT. Encoded protein: CASSPGDTRQGDEKLFF.

The chain joins TRBV5-8 to TRBJ1-5; no reliable D call. The V gene lost 0 bases and the J gene lost 6 bases, with 10 bases spanning the gap. The CDR3 has 14 amino acids. From germline, CDR1 is SGHTS and CDR2 YDEGEE. The CDR3 sequence is CASSLAGLFQPQHF. The CDR3, as DNA: TGTGCCAGCAGCTTGGCAGGACTATTTCAGCCCCAGCATTTT.

The DNA of the CDR3 is TGCGCCAGCAGCACCGGACTAGATCTCACAGATACGCAGTATTTT. It yields the protein CASSTGLDLTDTQYF. The rearrangement uses TRBV5-1 and TRBJ2-3; 7 bases are a match to TRBD2. V shed 4 bases, J shed 2 bases, and the junction held 7 bases outside the gene matches. Germline lookup yields CDR1 SGHRS and CDR2 YFSETQ. There are 15 residues in the CDR3.

The chain joins TRBV11-2 to TRBJ2-1; tentative D call: TRBD1 (6 bases). V lost 5 bases and J lost 6, with 14 bases in between. The CDR3 totals 14 residues. Per germline, CDR1 SGHAT and CDR2 FQNNGV. The CDR3 DNA follows: TGTGCCAGCAGCCCCCAGGGGCAGACCAATGAGCAGTTCTTC. Protein sequence: CASSPQGQTNEQFF.

This chain uses TRBV5-6 with TRBJ2-3, with a weak D call TRBD2 (6 bases). This CDR3 contains 15 residues. V lost 5 bases to trimming and J lost 4 bases, with 17 bases between them. CDR1 and CDR2 (germline): SGHDT, YYEEEE. The CDR3 nucleotides read TGTGCCAGCAGGCCCAGCGGAGGAGGGGCAGATACGCAGTATTTT. It yields the protein CASRPSGGGADTQYF.

In this sample, this clone turned up a few times. This chain joins TRBV25-1 and TRBJ2-5; TRBD2 matches 10 bases. V trimming: 4 bases; J trimming: 5 bases; junction bases outside the gene matches: 10. The CDR3 has 16 amino acids. Germline-derived CDR1 and CDR2 are MGHDK and SYGVNS. This chain's CDR3 is CASSGQASGSWETQYF. Written as DNA, the CDR3 is TGTGCCAGCAGTGGCCAGGCTAGCGGGAGTTGGGAGACCCAGTACTTC.

This chain links TRBV14 with TRBJ2-1, with 9 nucleotides matching TRBD2. The CDR3 is made up of 15 amino acids. V lost 5 bases and J lost 7; bases outside the gene matches: 9. CDR1 is SGHDN and CDR2 is FVKESK in the germline V gene. The CDR3 spells CASSWGTSLGNEQFF. The CDR3 DNA follows: TGTGCCAGCAGCTGGGGGACTAGCCTGGGGAATGAGCAGTTCTTC.

The chain recombines TRBV19 with TRBJ1-3; D unclear. Trimming removed 6 bases from V and 0 bases from J, with 12 bases in between. The CDR3 spans 15 residues. Germline values: CDR1 LNHDA, CDR2 SQIVND (reference sequence). DNA of the CDR3: TGTGCCAGTAGCTGGTTCAGGTCCTCTGGAAACACCATATATTTT. As protein: CASSWFRSSGNTIYF.

This clone has just one count. The chain recombines TRBV11-3 with TRBJ2-2; D is possibly TRBD2 (7 bases). The V gene's germline CDR1 is SGHNT and CDR2 YENEEA. The CDR3 runs to 13 residues. Trimming cost V 5 bases and J 4 bases, with 8 bases left between them. The CDR3 DNA is TGTGCCAGCAGCCGGGGGGCCACCGGGGAGCTGTTTTTT. It is translated as CASSRGATGELFF.

The chain carries TRBV10-3 and TRBJ2-7; 10 nucleotides agree with TRBD2. The V gene end was trimmed by 6 bases and the J gene end by 1 base; junction bases not matched to a gene: 12. The CDR3 totals 17 residues. Germline V gene sequence: CDR1 ENHRY, CDR2 SYGVKD. CDR3 coding DNA: TGTGCCATCAGAGCCGGGACTAGCGAGAAGAAGTCCTACGAGCAGTACTTC. Its translation is CAIRAGTSEKKSYEQYF.

The chain links TRBV11-3 to TRBJ2-3; 9 positions match TRBD2. The V gene end was trimmed by 4 bases and the J gene end by 5 bases; junction bases not matched to a gene: 7. CDR1 and CDR2 from the germline V gene are SGHNT and YENEEA. CDR3 length: 15 amino acids. The CDR3 here is CASSSRVSGGDTQYF. Here the CDR3 DNA reads TGTGCCAGCAGCTCCCGGGTTAGCGGGGGAGATACGCAGTATTTT.

J is TRBJ2-3 and V is TRBV2, with TRBD2 identical over 11 bases. The V gene end was trimmed by 6 bases and the J gene end by 2 bases; junction bases not matched to a gene: 7. Germline V gives CDR1 SNHLY, CDR2 FYNNEI. The CDR3 consists of 16 residues. CDR3 in amino acids: CASRVGTSGATDTQYF. CDR3 sequence (DNA): TGTGCCAGCAGGGTAGGGACTAGCGGCGCCACAGATACGCAGTATTTT. Full variable domain (missing parts from reference TRBV2 and TRBJ2-3): EPEVTQTPSHQVTQMGQEVILRCVPISNHLYFYWYRQILGQKVEFLVSFYNNEISEKSEIFDDQFSVERPDGSNFTLKIRSTKLEDSAMYFCASRVGTSGATDTQYFGPGTRLTVL.

The rearrangement uses TRBV2 and TRBJ2-1; 8 bases fit TRBD2. V lost 6 bases and J lost 8; bases outside the gene matches: 3. Per the germline V gene, CDR1 is SNHLY and CDR2 is FYNNEI. The CDR3 has 12 residues. This CDR3 reads CASRRLAHEQFF. The CDR3 DNA follows: TGTGCCAGCAGAAGACTAGCGCATGAGCAGTTCTTC.

This clone was observed once. The J gene is TRBJ1-2, the V gene TRBV19, with 7 bases fitting TRBD1. The ends lost 5 bases at V and 8 bases at J; junction bases unmatched: 20. Germline V gene data show CDR1 as LNHDA and CDR2 as SQIVND (reference sequence). The CDR3 runs to 17 residues. The CDR3 loop is CASSPHNSRTGGKGYTF. DNA for the CDR3: TGTGCCAGTAGTCCACATAACTCAAGGACAGGAGGAAAGGGCTACACCTTC.